These T cell receptor beta chains were read from a single sample in a study of preoperative IRX-2 immunotherapy in early breast cancer. Clones were sequenced by immunoSEQ multiplex PCR, and TCRdb holds only the in-frame ones, with some missing. The sample comprises 55,000 to 70,000 clones, approximately 94% of which are singletons, and around 1.7% rests with the top ten. Collection took place from a patient treated with IRX-2 immunotherapy. These receptors were collected from a human donor with breast cancer. Each CDR3 is given with its conserved first and last residue. D genes are given only for firm matches. Rows may omit the clone size; those that give it use once, few, many or a size class.

V gene	D gene	J gene	clone size	CDR3 DNA	CDR3 protein
TRBV7-8	NA	TRBJ1-1	NA	TGTGCCAGCAGCCCAGAAGGACCGAGCGCTTTCTTT	CASSPEGPSAFF
TRBV7-2	TRBD2	TRBJ2-7	NA	TGTGCCAGCAGCGTTCGACTAGCGGGGGGATACTACGAGCAGTACTTC	CASSVRLAGGYYEQYF
TRBV10-3	TRBD2	TRBJ2-7	once	TGTGCCATCAGTGACCCCGGGAGGGTATACGAGCAGTACTTC	CAISDPGRVYEQYF
TRBV28	NA	TRBJ2-1	NA	TGTGCCAGCAGTACTGTCGGGGCGGGGAGGATATCCAATGAGCAGTTCTTC	CASSTVGAGRISNEQFF
TRBV9	NA	TRBJ1-2	NA	TGTGCCAGCGGGGGGGCAAACTATGGCTACACCTTC	CASGGANYGYTF
TRBV29-1	NA	TRBJ2-1	few	TGCAGCGTTGAAGGCCTTGACAGTAATGAGCAGTTCTTC	CSVEGLDSNEQFF
TRBV10-3	TRBD1	TRBJ1-2	NA	TGTGCCATCAGTGAGGACAGGGTCCAGGGGGGCTACACCTTC	CAISEDRVQGGYTF
TRBV7-2	NA	TRBJ2-3	once	TGTGCCACCTATCTTGCAGGGGTCACAGATACGCAGTATTTT	CATYLAGVTDTQYF
TRBV28	NA	TRBJ2-7	NA	TGTGCCAGCAGTTTGTCGGGGGATAGCTCCTACGAGCAGTACTTC	CASSLSGDSSYEQYF
TRBV28	TRBD1	TRBJ1-6	NA	TGTGCCAGCAGTTCCTCCGGGGACAGATATAATTCACCCCTCCACTTT	CASSSSGDRYNSPLHF
TRBV7-9	NA	TRBJ1-2	NA	TGTGCCAGCAGCTTAGAATACCAATCCTCCGGCTACACCTTC	CASSLEYQSSGYTF
TRBV7-2	NA	TRBJ1-2	NA	TGTGCCAGCAGCCCCGTGACGGGAGGCTACACCTTC	CASSPVTGGYTF
TRBV28	NA	TRBJ2-6	NA	TGTGCCAGCAGTTTTGCTGGCTCTGGGGCCAACGTCCTGACTTTC	CASSFAGSGANVLTF
TRBV21-1	NA	TRBJ1-1	NA	TGTGCCAGCAGCAAGTTCGGCTTTCATATTTGGGGGTGGACTGAAGCTTTCTTT	CASSKFGFHIWGWTEAFF
TRBV29-1	NA	TRBJ1-2	once	TGCAGCACGATATCGGAGGGCTATTATGGCTACACCTTC	CSTISEGYYGYTF
TRBV7-8	TRBD2	TRBJ2-5	NA	TGTGCCAGCAGCTTATTCCGGGGGGGCGGGGAGACCCAGTACTTC	CASSLFRGGGETQYF
TRBV6-5	NA	TRBJ1-6	NA	TGTGCCAGCAGTTACGGGATTCTTAATTCACCCCTCCACTTT	CASSYGILNSPLHF
TRBV7-8	NA	TRBJ2-1	NA	TGTGCCAGCAGCTTCCTAGGAAATGAGCAGTTCTTC	CASSFLGNEQFF
TRBV6-5	TRBD1	TRBJ1-1	NA	TGTGCCAGCAGTTTTGACAGGGGTTACACTGAAGCTTTCTTT	CASSFDRGYTEAFF
TRBV29-1	TRBD1	TRBJ2-7	NA	TGCAGCGTTGAAGCGACAGGGAACGCCTACGAGCAGTACTTC	CSVEATGNAYEQYF
TRBV30	NA	TRBJ1-5	NA	TGTGCCTGGAATAAGGGGTCCTCCCACTATAGCAATCAGCCCCAGCATTTT	CAWNKGSSHYSNQPQHF
TRBV5-1	NA	TRBJ1-1	NA	TGCGCCAGCAGCTTGCCTCGGGTGGCGGGAGAGAACACTGAAGCTTTCTTT	CASSLPRVAGENTEAFF
TRBV9	TRBD2	TRBJ2-1	NA	TGTGCCAGCAGCGTAGCAGTTTCCGACGCGGGGGATGAGCAGTTCTTC	CASSVAVSDAGDEQFF
TRBV18	NA	TRBJ1-2	once	TGTGCCAGCTCACCCCCGATAGGACCTAACTATGGCTACACCTTC	CASSPPIGPNYGYTF
TRBV9	NA	TRBJ2-7	NA	TGTGCCAGCAGCCCCGGGACCCATGCCTACGAGCAGTACTTC	CASSPGTHAYEQYF
TRBV2	NA	TRBJ2-1	once	TGTGCCGGTAGCGCGAGCTCCTACAATGAGCAGTTCTTC	CAGSASSYNEQFF
TRBV7-9	NA	TRBJ1-5	NA	TGTGCCAGCAGCCTTGGTAGGGGATATCAGCCCCAGCATTTT	CASSLGRGYQPQHF
TRBV29-1	TRBD1	TRBJ2-3	NA	TGCAGCGTTGAGACTTTGGGACAGGGGTCAGATACGCAGTATTTT	CSVETLGQGSDTQYF
TRBV2	TRBD1	TRBJ2-2	NA	TGTGCCAGCAGCAAGGGACAGGTGAACACCGGGGAGCTGTTTTTT	CASSKGQVNTGELFF
TRBV25-1	TRBD1	TRBJ1-2	NA	TGTGCCAGCAGCGGACAGGGGATCTATGGCTACACCTTC	CASSGQGIYGYTF
TRBV11-3	TRBD1	TRBJ2-3	NA	TGTGCCAGCAGCTTACAACAGGGGGAGACAGATACGCAGTATTTT	CASSLQQGETDTQYF
TRBV29-1	TRBD2	TRBJ2-7	NA	TGCAGCGTTGAAGTAGCGGGAACCGGCGAGCAGTACTTC	CSVEVAGTGEQYF
TRBV5-4	NA	TRBJ1-2	NA	TGTGCCAGCAGCTTGTGGAGGTCCGGCTACACCTTC	CASSLWRSGYTF
TRBV7-2	NA	TRBJ2-7	NA	TGTGCCAGCAGCTTGTTGGTATCCCGAGGGGAGCAGTACTTC	CASSLLVSRGEQYF
TRBV7-8	TRBD2	TRBJ2-1	NA	TGTGCCAGCAGCCTTAAGACTAGCGGGGGTGAAAATGAGCAGTTCTTC	CASSLKTSGGENEQFF
TRBV2	NA	TRBJ1-5	NA	TGTGCCAGCAACGTAGGGAGAAGTCAGCCCCAGCATTTT	CASNVGRSQPQHF
TRBV7-9	NA	TRBJ1-2	few	TGTGCCAGCAGCTTAGATCAGCAAGGCTACACCTTC	CASSLDQQGYTF
TRBV9	TRBD1	TRBJ2-2	NA	TGTGCCAGCAGCCCGCTCTCGGACAGGGCGGAGGACGGGGAGCTGTTTTTT	CASSPLSDRAEDGELFF
TRBV4-3	NA	TRBJ1-2	once	TGCGCCAGCAATTTGAACAGGCAGTCCGACTATGGCTACACCTTC	CASNLNRQSDYGYTF
TRBV7-6	NA	TRBJ2-7	NA	TGTGCCAGCATGTCAGGGACCGGCTACGAGCAGTACTTC	CASMSGTGYEQYF
TRBV10-3	NA	TRBJ2-3	NA	TGTGCCATCAGTTTGGACGGGGCTCGCACAGATACGCAGTATTTT	CAISLDGARTDTQYF
TRBV9	TRBD1	TRBJ2-2	NA	TGTGCCAGCAGCCGAAAGACAGGGGGCAAGAGTAGGAACACCGGGGAGCTGTTTTTT	CASSRKTGGKSRNTGELFF
TRBV30	TRBD1	TRBJ1-6	NA	TGTGCCTGGAGTCTCGAACAGGGGAATTCACCCCTCCACTTT	CAWSLEQGNSPLHF